The count of the clone carrying this T cell receptor beta chain is one. This sample was included in a study of blood T cell repertoires in COVID-19. Clones were read by immunoSEQ multiplex PCR, and TCRdb kept only the in-frame ones, dropping some. This repertoire shows about 150,000 clones, approximately 85% found once; its top ten account for around 8%. Sequencing was carried out using peripheral blood. This clonotype was obtained from a woman aged 60-75 years with COVID-19, enrolled during active disease.

Here the CDR3 DNA reads TGTGCCAGCTCACCCGGACAGCTCCTGTCCGGCTATGGCTACACCTTC. This gives the protein CASSPGQLLSGYGYTF. The rearrangement links TRBV18 to TRBJ1-2, with D perhaps matching TRBD1 (6 bases). Germline V lookup: CDR1 KGHSH, CDR2 LQKENI. The CDR3 runs 16 residues. Trimming took 3 bases from V and 4 from J, leaving 18 bases between them.